This T cell receptor beta chain appears in the sequencing data of a study of cytomegalovirus exposure and HLA in healthy donors. As regards this clone: Antigen specificity is unknown. A junction boundary mismatches the germline segment, possibly from a read error.

The CDR3 totals 14 residues. Germline values: CDR1 MNHNS, CDR2 SASEGT. 13 Jbeta primers and 60 Vbeta primers were used for the PCR. Profiling relied on immunoSEQ multiplex PCR, and the TCRdb table lists in-frame clones only, not all of them. The top ten hold approximately 4.4% of the sample, which has roughly 150,000 clones, 60% to 80% seen once. Study-wide points: Within an earlier analysis, most TCR beta V segments proved productive either about 90% or about 30% of the time. Accurate HLA-A and HLA-B prediction from TCR beta sequences was reported for most subjects.

The sequenced material came from PBMCs. This TCR was sampled from a young man in good health and CMV-seropositive. The rearrangement uses TRBV6-1 and TRBJ2-3, with 7 bases that match TRBD2. CDR3 loop: CASSEAGHTDTQYF. The CDR3 DNA is TGTGCCAGCAGCGAAGCGGGGCACACAGATACGCAGTATTTT.